Given below is one TCR beta chain in context. No cognate antigen has been identified for it. Base qualities were left out, and no much larger clone turns up one base away. From the germline V gene, CDR1 is SNHLY and CDR2 is FYNNEI. V ends up 6 bases short and J 0 bases short, with an unmatched junction base count of 17. The CDR3 sequence holds 20 residues, the cysteine and phenylalanine included. The read is trimmed to its CDR3 DNA, 60 bases read in frame from base 1. The time point label here, explained by the study, means: blood 2 weeks post-SBRT. The intended sense of this specimen's treatment or condition label: 15 Gy SBRT to primary tumor, nephrectomy 4 weeks later. To follow tumor-enriched clonotypes, peripheral blood was collected serially from radiation-treated patients at baseline and again at 2 weeks and 4 weeks after SBRT. Every patient's renal cell carcinoma showed clear cell pathology. Genomic DNA for TCR sequencing was prepared using the QIAamp DNA Blood Mini Kit (Qiagen). Samples were included in the analyses only if all quality control checks were passed.

This specimen comes from a study of radiation and T cells in renal cell carcinoma (dated by TCRdb to 2020 to 2022). In terms of the full investigation: Samples came from a clinical trial, in which primary renal cell carcinomas received 15 Gy stereotactic body radiation therapy followed by nephrectomy 4 weeks later. A total of 4,016,671 unique CDR3 nucleotide sequences, encoding 2,500,000 or so unique CDR3 amino acid sequences, were found across all 50 or so samples. In total, some 52 samples underwent TCR beta sequencing: around 25 tumors plus 27 peripheral blood samples.

Following the manufacturer's recommendations, the immunoSEQ kit was used to generate TCR beta libraries from genomic DNA. For library preparation, a first multiplex PCR was performed with proprietary primers, followed by a second PCR in which unique barcodes were added, and bead cleanups were performed after each round. Each sample batch included a kit-provided positive control reaction and a negative control reaction. The final libraries were assessed on an Agilent 4200 TapeStation D1000 ScreenTape, pooled by volume, and quantified by qPCR. Sequencing ran on an Illumina NextSeq500 with a MidOutput 150-cycle cartridge, using 156 Read1 and 15 Index1 cycles with kit custom primers. The pooled library was loaded at around 1 pM with a 20% PhiX control spike-in. In the source study's methods: The vendor-processed data were analyzed in R, and a clonotype was defined as all T cells that share the same CDR3 nucleotide sequence. For clone abundance analyses, frequencies were normalized to the 10,000 most abundant clones per sample. Before analysis, public T cell clones were removed, and these numbered fewer than six per sample on average. Tumor-enriched and baseline blood-enriched clonotypes were defined by at least a 32-fold difference in abundance between compartments. Clonotypes expanded or contracted between blood time points were identified with a beta-binomial differential abundance model. Tumor-blood repertoire similarity was measured with the Baroni-Urbani and Buser coefficient, and group comparisons used two-tailed Wilcoxon tests in R. Held by TCRdb, this immuneACCESS table contains in-frame sequences only and omits some clones. Under half of the omission traces to an unresolved V gene where checked; the cause of the rest is unknown. V and J calls and clone size are copied from that table; D and trimming were computed from the DNA. The sample data list roughly 120,000 clones, and 81% of these were observed just once. Approximately 2% of the sample is taken by the ten largest.

What the research found in general, with its limitations: An increase in top tumor clonotypes in blood was observed from baseline to 2 weeks post-radiation, followed by contraction by 4 weeks, which was taken to suggest transient expansion of tumor-resident clones. Because pretreatment tumor biopsies were not available, the study could not determine whether clonotypes were already present within the tumor at baseline. Dynamics of the blood repertoire were not tracked past 4 weeks after treatment. With a single-armed trial design, the study had no way to address how radiation dose or scheduling affects the TCR repertoire.

The sequence is built from TRBV2 and TRBJ2-6; 7 bases in the junction line up with TRBD1. The sequencing here drew on blood, taken from a patient whose treatment included radiotherapy and nephrectomy. The TCR originated in a woman between 55 and 75 years old with renal cell carcinoma. The CDR3 here reads CASRSMVGRGYNSGANVLTF. The sequenced DNA: TGTGCCAGCAGGAGCATGGTAGGCAGGGGGTACAACTCTGGGGCCAACGTCCTGACTTTC.